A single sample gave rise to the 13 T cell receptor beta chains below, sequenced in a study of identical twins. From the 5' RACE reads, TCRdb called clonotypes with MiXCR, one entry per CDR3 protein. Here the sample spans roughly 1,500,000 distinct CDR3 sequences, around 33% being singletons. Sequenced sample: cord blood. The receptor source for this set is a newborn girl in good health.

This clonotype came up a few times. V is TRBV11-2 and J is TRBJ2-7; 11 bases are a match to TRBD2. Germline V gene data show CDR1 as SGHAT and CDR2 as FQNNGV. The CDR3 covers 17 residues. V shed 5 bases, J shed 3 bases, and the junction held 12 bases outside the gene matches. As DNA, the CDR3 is TGTGCCAGCAGCCATGGGACTAGCGGCCCCTCTTTCTACGAGCAGTACTTC. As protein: CASSHGTSGPSFYEQYF.

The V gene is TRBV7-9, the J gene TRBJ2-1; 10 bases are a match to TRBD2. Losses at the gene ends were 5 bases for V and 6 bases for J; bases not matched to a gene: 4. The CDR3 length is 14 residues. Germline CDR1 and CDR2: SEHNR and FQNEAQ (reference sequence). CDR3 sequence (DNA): TGTGCCAGCAGCACCGCTAGCGGGAGCAATGAGCAGTTCTTC. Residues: CASSTASGSNEQFF.

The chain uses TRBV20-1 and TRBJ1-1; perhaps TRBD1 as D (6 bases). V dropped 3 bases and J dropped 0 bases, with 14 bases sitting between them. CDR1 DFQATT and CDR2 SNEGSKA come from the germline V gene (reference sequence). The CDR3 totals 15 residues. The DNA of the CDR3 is TGCAGTGCTAGTCGGGGGGGCAGACTGAACACTGAAGCTTTCTTT. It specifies CSASRGGRLNTEAFF.

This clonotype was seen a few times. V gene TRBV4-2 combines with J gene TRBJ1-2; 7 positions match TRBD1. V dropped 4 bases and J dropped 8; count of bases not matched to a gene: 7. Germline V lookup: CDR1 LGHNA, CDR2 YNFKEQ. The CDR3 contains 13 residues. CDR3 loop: CASSRATGSGYTF. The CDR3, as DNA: TGTGCCAGCAGCCGCGCGACAGGGAGCGGCTACACCTTC.

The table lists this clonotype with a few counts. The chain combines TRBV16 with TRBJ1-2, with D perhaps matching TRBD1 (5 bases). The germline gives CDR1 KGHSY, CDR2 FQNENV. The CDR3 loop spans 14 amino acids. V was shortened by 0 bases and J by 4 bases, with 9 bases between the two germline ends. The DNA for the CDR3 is TGTGCCAGCAGCCAATCTGGCAGGGTCTATGGCTACACCTTC. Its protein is CASSQSGRVYGYTF.

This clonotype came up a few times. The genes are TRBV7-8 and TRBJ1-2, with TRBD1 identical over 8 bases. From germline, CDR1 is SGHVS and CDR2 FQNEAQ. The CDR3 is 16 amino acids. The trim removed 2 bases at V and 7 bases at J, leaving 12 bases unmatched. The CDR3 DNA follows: TGTGCCAGCAGCTTAAAGATTTGGACAGGGAGTTTTGGCTACACCTTC. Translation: CASSLKIWTGSFGYTF.

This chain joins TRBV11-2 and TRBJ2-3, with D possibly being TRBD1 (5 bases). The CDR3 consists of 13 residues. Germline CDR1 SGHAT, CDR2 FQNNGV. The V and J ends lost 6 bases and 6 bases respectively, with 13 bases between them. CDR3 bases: TGTGCCAGCAGGGAACACAGGACCGATACGCAGTATTTT. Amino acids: CASREHRTDTQYF. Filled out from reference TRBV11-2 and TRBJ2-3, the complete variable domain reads EAGVAQSPRYKIIEKRQSVAFWCNPISGHATLYWYQQILGQGPKLLIQFQNNGVVDDSQLPKDRFSAERLKGVDSTLKIQPAKLEDSAVYLCASREHRTDTQYFGPGTRLTVL.

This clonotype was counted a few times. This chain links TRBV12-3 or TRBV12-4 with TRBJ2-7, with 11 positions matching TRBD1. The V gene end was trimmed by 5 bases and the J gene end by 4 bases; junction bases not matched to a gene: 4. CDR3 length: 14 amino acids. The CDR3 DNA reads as TGTGCCAGCAGTATGGGACAGGGGGGATACGAGCAGTACTTC. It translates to CASSMGQGGYEQYF.

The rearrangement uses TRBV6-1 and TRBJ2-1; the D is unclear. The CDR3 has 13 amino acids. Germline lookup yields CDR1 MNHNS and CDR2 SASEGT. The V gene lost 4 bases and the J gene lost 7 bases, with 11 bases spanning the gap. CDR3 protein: CASSVRSENEQFF. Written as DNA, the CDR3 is TGTGCCAGCAGTGTTAGGTCGGAAAATGAGCAGTTCTTC.

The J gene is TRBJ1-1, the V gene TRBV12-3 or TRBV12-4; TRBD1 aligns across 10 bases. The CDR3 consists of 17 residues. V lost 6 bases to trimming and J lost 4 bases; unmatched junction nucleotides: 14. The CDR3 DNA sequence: TGTGCCAGCAGCCTCCGGGACAGGGGCCTGAACCTCACTGAAGCTTTCTTT. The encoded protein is CASSLRDRGLNLTEAFF.

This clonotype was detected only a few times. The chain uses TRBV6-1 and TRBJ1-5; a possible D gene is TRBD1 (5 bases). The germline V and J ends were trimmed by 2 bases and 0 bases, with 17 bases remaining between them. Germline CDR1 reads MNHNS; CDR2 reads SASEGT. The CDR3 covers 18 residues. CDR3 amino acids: CASSEWGGRVTSNQPQHF. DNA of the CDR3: TGTGCCAGCAGTGAATGGGGGGGGAGGGTTACTAGCAATCAGCCCCAGCATTTT.

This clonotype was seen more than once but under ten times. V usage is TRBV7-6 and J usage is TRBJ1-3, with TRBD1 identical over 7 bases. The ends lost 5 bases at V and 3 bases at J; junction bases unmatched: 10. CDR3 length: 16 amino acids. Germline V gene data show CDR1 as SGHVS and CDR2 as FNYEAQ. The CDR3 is CASSAPPTGFGNTIYF. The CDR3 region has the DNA TGTGCCAGCAGCGCACCTCCGACAGGGTTTGGAAACACCATATATTTT.

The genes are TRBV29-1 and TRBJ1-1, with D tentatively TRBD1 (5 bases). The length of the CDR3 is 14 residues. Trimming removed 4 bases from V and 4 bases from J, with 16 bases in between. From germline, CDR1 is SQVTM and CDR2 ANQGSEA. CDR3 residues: CSVGRVARGTEAFF. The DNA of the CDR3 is TGCAGCGTTGGGAGGGTGGCGAGGGGCACTGAAGCTTTCTTT.